The clone carrying this T cell receptor beta chain was recorded many times. This entry is derived from a study of T cells of healthy individuals. The germline gives CDR1 MNHEY, CDR2 SMNVEV (reference sequence). V lost 6 bases, J lost 2 bases, and 7 bases stayed unmatched. CDR3 length equals 14 residues. TCRdb re-called the 5' RACE reads through MiXCR, storing one row per CDR3 protein. The table lists about 96,000 distinct CDR3 sequences, roughly 15% of them singletons. The TCR sequence derives from a human donor in good health. This sequence joins TRBV27 and TRBJ2-7, with 7 bases fitting TRBD1. The CDR3 loop reads CASSHRDSTYEQYF. For the CDR3, the DNA is TGTGCCAGCAGCCACCGGGACAGCACCTACGAGCAGTACTTC.